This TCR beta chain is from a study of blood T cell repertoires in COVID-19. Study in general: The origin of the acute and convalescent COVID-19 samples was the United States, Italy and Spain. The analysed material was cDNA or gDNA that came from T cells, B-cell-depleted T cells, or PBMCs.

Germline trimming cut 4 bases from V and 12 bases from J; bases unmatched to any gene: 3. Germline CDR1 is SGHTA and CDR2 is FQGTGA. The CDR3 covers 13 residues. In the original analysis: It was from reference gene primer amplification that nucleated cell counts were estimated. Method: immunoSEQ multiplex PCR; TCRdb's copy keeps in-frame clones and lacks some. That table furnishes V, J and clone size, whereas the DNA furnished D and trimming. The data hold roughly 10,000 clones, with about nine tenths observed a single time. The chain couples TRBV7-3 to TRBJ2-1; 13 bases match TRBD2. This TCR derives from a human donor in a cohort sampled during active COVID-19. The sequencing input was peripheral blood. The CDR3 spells CASSSGTSGVQFF. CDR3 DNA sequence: TGTGCCAGCAGCTCCGGGACTAGCGGGGTGCAGTTCTTC.